A selection of T cell receptor beta chains follows, all from one sample in a study of T cell responses to AZD1222 COVID-19 vaccine. TCRdb keeps only in-frame clones here, not all; method: immunoSEQ multiplex PCR. The sample shows 100,000 to 150,000 clones, roughly 89% of them seen only once. Here the sequenced sample was peripheral blood, taken 28 days after the second AZD1222 dose. These receptors came from an adult who received the AZD1222 COVID-19 vaccine. CDR3s include the opening cysteine and the closing phenylalanine or tryptophan. Each record gives: V gene, CDR3 protein.

v_call: TRBV11-1
cdr3_aa: CASSPPGTANTEAFF

v_call: TRBV7-2
cdr3_aa: CASSFRGQGRGSYTF

v_call: TRBV7-9
cdr3_aa: CASSLVSSGATMGMQYF

v_call: TRBV7-2
cdr3_aa: CASSPAPGQGYGYTF

v_call: TRBV7-2
cdr3_aa: CASSTAGGANQPQHF

v_call: TRBV6-2/TRBV6-3
cdr3_aa: CASSFASDTQYF

v_call: TRBV4-3
cdr3_aa: CASSGGQGDEKLFF

v_call: TRBV28
cdr3_aa: CASTLRIQETQYF

v_call: TRBV10-3
cdr3_aa: CAIGRQANEKLFF

v_call: TRBV10-3
cdr3_aa: CAIGDRPLGEQYF

v_call: TRBV6-6
cdr3_aa: CASSYNRGQPQHF

v_call: TRBV6-2/TRBV6-3
cdr3_aa: CASSSTNYGYTF

v_call: TRBV6-5
cdr3_aa: CASRLGLAGEQFF

v_call: TRBV6-6
cdr3_aa: CASIGVGNTEAFF

v_call: TRBV4-2
cdr3_aa: CASSQDELPTSGRAEEETQYF

v_call: TRBV9
cdr3_aa: CASSVEAESPLHF

v_call: TRBV11-3
cdr3_aa: CASSSLRQGPANYGYTF

v_call: TRBV5-1
cdr3_aa: CASSFEGGTDTQYF

v_call: TRBV19
cdr3_aa: CASLPGTSGRTEAFF

v_call: TRBV6-5
cdr3_aa: CASSSPGQGSSGYTF

v_call: TRBV28
cdr3_aa: CASREQGATGNEQYF

v_call: TRBV7-8
cdr3_aa: CASSRIGQGLGNTIYF

v_call: TRBV27
cdr3_aa: CASSLSRAYQGQYF

v_call: TRBV6-5
cdr3_aa: CASSYGGATNGYTF

v_call: TRBV29-1
cdr3_aa: CSVGRDPNTGELFF

v_call: TRBV16
cdr3_aa: CASSQGSTDTQYF

v_call: TRBV10-3
cdr3_aa: CAITRDGMNTEAFF

v_call: TRBV4-3
cdr3_aa: CASSQERNQPQHF

v_call: TRBV5-1
cdr3_aa: CASSLTGTSTDTQYF